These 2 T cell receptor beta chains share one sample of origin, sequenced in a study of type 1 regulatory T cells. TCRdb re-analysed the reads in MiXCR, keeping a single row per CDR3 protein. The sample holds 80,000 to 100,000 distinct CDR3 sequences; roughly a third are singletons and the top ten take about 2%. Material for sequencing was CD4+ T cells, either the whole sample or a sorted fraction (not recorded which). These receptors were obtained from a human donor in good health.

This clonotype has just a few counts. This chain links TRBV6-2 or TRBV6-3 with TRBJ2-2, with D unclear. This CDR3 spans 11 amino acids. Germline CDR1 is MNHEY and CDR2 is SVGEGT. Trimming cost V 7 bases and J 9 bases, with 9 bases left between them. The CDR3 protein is CASTLSRELFF. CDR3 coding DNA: TGTGCCAGCACTCTTTCCCGGGAGCTGTTTTTT.

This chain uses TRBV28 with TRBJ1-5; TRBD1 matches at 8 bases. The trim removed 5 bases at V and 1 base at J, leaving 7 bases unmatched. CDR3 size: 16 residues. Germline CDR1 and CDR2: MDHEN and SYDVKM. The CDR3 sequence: CASSPPGQGSNQPQHF. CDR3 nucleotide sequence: TGTGCCAGCAGTCCCCCTGGACAGGGCAGCAATCAGCCCCAGCATTTT.